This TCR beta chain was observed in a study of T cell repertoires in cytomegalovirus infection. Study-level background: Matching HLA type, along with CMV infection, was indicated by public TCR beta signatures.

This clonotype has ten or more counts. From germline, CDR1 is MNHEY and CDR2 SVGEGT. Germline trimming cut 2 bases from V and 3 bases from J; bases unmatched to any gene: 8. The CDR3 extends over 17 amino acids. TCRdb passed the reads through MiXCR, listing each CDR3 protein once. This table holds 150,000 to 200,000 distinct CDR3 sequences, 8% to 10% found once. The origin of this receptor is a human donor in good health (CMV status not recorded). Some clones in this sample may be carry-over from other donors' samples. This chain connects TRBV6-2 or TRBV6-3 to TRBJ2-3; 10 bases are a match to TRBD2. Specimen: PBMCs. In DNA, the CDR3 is TGTGCCAGCAGTTACCACCCCCAGCGGGGGGGGACAGATACGCAGTATTTT. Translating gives CASSYHPQRGGTDTQYF.